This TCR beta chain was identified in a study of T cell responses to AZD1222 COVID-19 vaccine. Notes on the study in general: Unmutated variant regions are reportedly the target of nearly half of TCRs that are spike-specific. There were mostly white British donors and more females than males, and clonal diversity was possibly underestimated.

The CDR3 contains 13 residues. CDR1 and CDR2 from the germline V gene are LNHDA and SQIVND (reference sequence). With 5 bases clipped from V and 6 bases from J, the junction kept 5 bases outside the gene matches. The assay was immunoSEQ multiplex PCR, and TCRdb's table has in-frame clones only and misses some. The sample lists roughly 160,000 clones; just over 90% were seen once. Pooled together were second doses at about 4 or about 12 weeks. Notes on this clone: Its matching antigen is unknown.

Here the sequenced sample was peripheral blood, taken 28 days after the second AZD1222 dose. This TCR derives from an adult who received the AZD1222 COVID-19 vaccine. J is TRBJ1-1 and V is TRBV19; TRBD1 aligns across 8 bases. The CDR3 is CASSGQGGAEAFF. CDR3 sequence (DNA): TGTGCCAGTAGTGGACAGGGAGGGGCTGAAGCTTTCTTT.